These 14 T cell receptor beta chains share one sample of origin, sequenced in a study of T cells in Graves' hyperthyroidism and ophthalmopathy. TCR beta CDR3 sequences were amplified from RNA transcripts. First-round RT-PCR targeting the TCR CDR3 was performed with the HTBI primer set. MiXCR was run by TCRdb on the multiplex PCR reads, yielding one entry per CDR3 protein. Of a few hundred thousand distinct CDR3 sequences listed, about a fifth are singletons. The sample was blood. Receptors were obtained from a woman between 18 and 29 years old with Graves' hyperthyroidism.

J is TRBJ2-1 and V is TRBV9, with D possibly being TRBD2 (5 bases). Germline values: CDR1 SGDLS, CDR2 YYNGEE. The CDR3 is 14 amino acids. Trimming stripped 0 bases from V and 4 bases from J, with 8 bases between. Here the CDR3 DNA reads TGTGCCAGCAGCGTAGGCCGGGGTTACAATGAGCAGTTCTTC. It specifies CASSVGRGYNEQFF. Full variable domain (rest looked up from reference TRBV9 and TRBJ2-1): DSGVTQTPKHLITATGQRVTLRCSPRSGDLSVYWYQQSLDQGLQFLIQYYNGEERAKGNILERFSAQQFPDLHSELNLSSLELGDSALYFCASSVGRGYNEQFFGPGTRLTVL.

This clonotype was detected only a few times. V and J are TRBV3-1 and TRBJ1-3; D is uncertain. Germline V lookup: CDR1 LGHDT, CDR2 YNNKEL (reference sequence). This CDR3 is 15 amino acids long. Trimming removed 1 base at V and 6 bases at J, with 13 bases between. The CDR3 coding sequence is TGTGCCAGCAGCCAAGTCAGTGACTCGAAAAACACCATATATTTT. It yields the protein CASSQVSDSKNTIYF. Filled out from reference TRBV3-1 and TRBJ1-3, the complete variable domain reads DTAVSQTPKYLVTQMGNDKSIKCEQNLGHDTMYWYKQDSKKFLKIMFSYNNKELIINETVPNRFSPKSPDKAHLNLHINSLELGDSAVYFCASSQVSDSKNTIYFGEGSWLTVV.

The V gene is TRBV6-1, the J gene TRBJ1-1; D gene uncertain. The germline gives CDR1 MNHNS, CDR2 SASEGT. The length of the CDR3 is 13 residues. Trimming took off 7 bases at V and 0 bases at J, with 9 bases between the two ends. Here the CDR3 reads CASKLTMNTEAFF. DNA of the CDR3: TGTGCCAGCAAACTAACCATGAACACTGAAGCTTTCTTT.

This clonotype was observed many times. This chain joins TRBV6-2 or TRBV6-3 and TRBJ1-2; D is unclear. Germline V gene data show CDR1 as MNHEY and CDR2 as SVGEGT. V was trimmed by 4 bases and J by 8 bases, leaving 8 bases between them. This CDR3 is built from 11 residues. The CDR3 nucleotides read TGTGCCAGCAGTTCCGTAAAAGGCTACACCTTC. It is translated as CASSSVKGYTF.

There are many counts of this clonotype. V gene TRBV6-1 combines with J gene TRBJ1-2, with D maybe TRBD1 (5 bases). The CDR3 is 16 residues long. Germline V CDR1 and CDR2: MNHNS, SASEGT. V lost 3 bases to trimming and J lost 4 bases, with 18 bases between them. The CDR3 sequence: CASSDTFPRQGYGYTF. CDR3 in DNA: TGTGCCAGCAGTGATACCTTCCCGCGGCAGGGCTATGGCTACACCTTC.

This clonotype occurred a few times. J is TRBJ2-2 and V is TRBV30; D not resolved. The CDR3 contains 13 residues. With 2 bases removed from V and 4 bases from J, the gap between germline ends came to 8 bases. Germline V lookup: CDR1 GTSNPN, CDR2 SVGIG (reference sequence). DNA of the CDR3: TGTGCCTGGAGTCCAAGCTCCACCGGGGAGCTGTTTTTT. Its protein is CAWSPSSTGELFF.

This clonotype was seen many times. The rearrangement uses TRBV12-3 or TRBV12-4 and TRBJ1-2; D possibly corresponds to TRBD1 (5 bases). V lost 3 bases and J lost 3, with 5 bases in between. This CDR3 comprises 12 residues. CDR3 in DNA: TGTGCCAGCAGTTTGACAGACTATGGCTACACCTTC. This encodes CASSLTDYGYTF.

This clonotype came up many times. The genes are TRBV20-1 and TRBJ2-5; D ambiguous. V was cut by 4 bases and J by 4 bases, with 10 bases left in between. The CDR3 spans 12 residues. Germline V gene sequence: CDR1 DFQATT, CDR2 SNEGSKA (reference sequence). The CDR3: CSATSEIETQYF. CDR3 sequence (DNA): TGCAGTGCTACCAGCGAGATAGAGACCCAGTACTTC.

This clonotype occurred many times. The chain employs TRBV5-5 and TRBJ2-5; 11 nucleotides match TRBD2. V dropped 3 bases and J dropped 5; count of bases not matched to a gene: 6. The CDR3 contains 15 residues. The germline gives CDR1 SGHKS, CDR2 YYEKEE (reference sequence). CDR3 bases: TGTGCCAGCAGCTCATCTAGCGGGGGGAGGGAGACCCAGTACTTC. The encoded protein is CASSSSSGGRETQYF. Full variable domain (missing parts from reference TRBV5-5 and TRBJ2-5): DAGVTQSPTHLIKTRGQQVTLRCSPISGHKSVSWYQQVLGQGPQFIFQYYEKEERGRGNFPDRFSARQFPNYSSELNVNALLLGDSALYLCASSSSSGGRETQYFGPGTRLLVL.

This clonotype has a count of ten or more. The V and J genes are TRBV6-5 and TRBJ2-7; TRBD2 aligns across 10 bases. There are 15 residues in the CDR3. Unmatched junction bases numbered 6, after V lost 4 bases and J lost 3 bases. Germline assignment: CDR1 MNHEY and CDR2 SVGAGI. The CDR3 DNA is TGTGCCAGCAGTTCGAGCGGGGGGGGCATCTACGAGCAGTACTTC. Translating it yields CASSSSGGGIYEQYF.

This clonotype was counted at least ten times. The J gene is TRBJ1-2, the V gene TRBV11-3; D is uncertain. Trimming stripped 5 bases from V and 4 bases from J, with 11 bases between. Germline lookup yields CDR1 SGHNT and CDR2 YENEEA. The CDR3 loop spans 13 amino acids. Written as DNA, the CDR3 is TGTGCCAGCAGCAAAAGGGTGACCTATGGCTACACCTTC. Its protein is CASSKRVTYGYTF.

The chain links TRBV10-3 to TRBJ2-5; possibly TRBD1 for D (5 bases). The length of the CDR3 is 14 residues. Per germline, CDR1 ENHRY and CDR2 SYGVKD. Trimming pared 6 bases from V and 4 bases from J, leaving 15 bases between. The CDR3 reads CAISSPARGETQYF. In DNA form, the CDR3 reads TGTGCCATCAGCTCTCCGGCTAGGGGAGAGACCCAGTACTTC.

As concerns this clonotype: A junction end diverges from the germline sequence, so it may reflect a read error. The gene calls are TRBV20-1 and TRBJ2-1; TRBD1 aligns across 11 bases. Germline V gene lookup returns CDR1 DFQATT and CDR2 SNEGSKA (reference sequence). The CDR3 sequence is 15 residues long. In DNA, the CDR3 is TGCAGTGCTAGACGGCAGGACAGGGGGCTAAATGAGAAGTTCTTC. It is translated as CSARRQDRGLNEKFF.

This clonotype has a handful of counts. This rearrangement joins TRBV28 to TRBJ1-1; D perhaps matches TRBD1 (5 bases). The germline V and J ends were trimmed by 1 base and 5 bases, with 17 bases remaining between them. Germline V gene sequence: CDR1 MDHEN, CDR2 SYDVKM. CDR3 length equals 16 residues. The CDR3 DNA is TGTGCCAGCAGTTTATTAATAGGGGCTCCGGGGACTGAAGCTTTCTTT. Encoded protein: CASSLLIGAPGTEAFF. The entire variable domain, with the rest obtained from reference TRBV28 and TRBJ1-1, is as follows: DVKVTQSSRYLVKRTGEKVFLECVQDMDHENMFWYRQDPGLGLRLIYFSYDVKMKEKGDIPEGYSVSREKKERFSLILESASTNQTSMYLCASSLLIGAPGTEAFFGQGTRLTVV.